Ten or more counts support the clone carrying this T cell receptor (beta chain). V was pared by 1 base and J by 0 bases, with 10 bases between. From germline, CDR1 is SGHVS and CDR2 FQNEAQ. There are 15 residues in the CDR3. These data originate in a study of Graves' ophthalmopathy and Graves' hyperthyroidism. TCR beta CDR3 amplification used RNA transcripts. First-round RT-PCR employed HTBI primers, with a second-round multiplex PCR after it. TCRdb itself ran the multiplex PCR reads through MiXCR, one entry per CDR3 protein. The sample gives a few hundred thousand distinct CDR3 sequences, 17% of which show up once; about 12% is in the top ten.

This clonotype was obtained from an adult man with Graves' ophthalmopathy. Sequencing used peripheral blood. This chain links TRBV7-8 with TRBJ2-7, with unresolved D. The CDR3 loop is CASSLGDASSYEQYF. Here the CDR3 DNA reads TGTGCCAGCAGCTTAGGAGACGCGAGCTCCTACGAGCAGTACTTC.